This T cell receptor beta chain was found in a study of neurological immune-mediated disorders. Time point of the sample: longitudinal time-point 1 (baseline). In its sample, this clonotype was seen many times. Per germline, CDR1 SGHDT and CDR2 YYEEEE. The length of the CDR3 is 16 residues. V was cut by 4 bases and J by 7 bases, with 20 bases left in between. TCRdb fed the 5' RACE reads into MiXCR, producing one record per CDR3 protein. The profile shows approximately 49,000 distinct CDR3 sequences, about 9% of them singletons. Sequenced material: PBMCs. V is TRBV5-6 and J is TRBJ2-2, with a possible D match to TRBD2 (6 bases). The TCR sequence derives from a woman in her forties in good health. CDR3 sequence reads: CASSLWVTGAVGELFF. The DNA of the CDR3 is TGTGCCAGCAGCCTCTGGGTGACGGGAGCTGTCGGGGAGCTGTTTTTT.